This entry lists 2 T cell receptor beta chains sequenced from one sample in a study of early T cells in non-severe SARS-CoV-2 infection. TCRdb reprocessed the 5' RACE reads via MiXCR and lists one record per CDR3 protein. This sample yields over 30,000 distinct CDR3 sequences, of which around 5% are seen a single time; 12% to 15% belongs to the top ten. Sequenced sample: whole blood. The receptors stem from an adult who was a healthcare worker with PCR-confirmed SARS-CoV-2 infection or an uninfected control (not recorded which).

This clonotype appeared a single time. The V gene is TRBV20-1, the J gene TRBJ2-1, with D possibly being TRBD2 (5 bases). The CDR3 runs to 14 residues. Between the trimmed V and J ends, which lost 6 bases and 5 bases, there was a span of 17 bases. Germline assignment: CDR1 DFQATT and CDR2 SNEGSKA (reference sequence). In DNA form, the CDR3 reads TGCAGTGCCCAGGACTTCTCACTAAACAATGAGCAGTTCTTC. It encodes CSAQDFSLNNEQFF.

This clonotype was recorded many times. The rearrangement joins TRBV19 to TRBJ1-5; possibly TRBD1 for D (6 bases). The CDR3 covers 16 residues. The germline CDR1 and CDR2 sequences are LNHDA and SQIVND (reference sequence). Trimming removed 3 bases at V and 0 bases at J, with 12 bases between. The CDR3 DNA follows: TGTGCCAGTAGTATCCTCCGACAGGATAGCAATCAGCCCCAGCATTTT. Translating it yields CASSILRQDSNQPQHF.